What follows are 3 T cell receptor beta chains derived from one specimen sequenced in a study of early T cells in non-severe SARS-CoV-2 infection. TCRdb reprocessed the 5' RACE reads with MiXCR, giving one entry per CDR3 protein. Among tens of thousands of distinct CDR3 sequences listed, more than 10% were seen once. The sequencing used whole blood, collected at baseline. The receptors were gathered from an adult who was a healthcare worker with PCR-confirmed SARS-CoV-2 infection or an uninfected control (not recorded which). The donor label of this sample is uncertain.

This clonotype occurred many times. The genes are TRBV2 and TRBJ2-3; the D gene is possibly TRBD1 (5 bases). This CDR3 contains 18 residues. Per germline, CDR1 SNHLY and CDR2 FYNNEI. Deletions cut 2 bases from V and 2 bases from J, with 20 bases between. CDR3 region: CASSEMGRYGVDTDTQYF. DNA for the CDR3: TGTGCCAGCAGTGAAATGGGGCGGTACGGCGTGGACACAGATACGCAGTATTTT.

This clonotype was detected a few times. The V call is TRBV2, the J call TRBJ2-3, with a possible D match to TRBD2 (6 bases). Germline V lookup: CDR1 SNHLY, CDR2 FYNNEI. CDR3 length: 18 amino acids. V lost 6 bases, J lost 1 base, and 23 bases lay in between. The CDR3 region has the DNA TGTGCCAGCAGGTTCTTGATTCGCGGGATCGACCGCACAGATACGCAGTATTTT. Translation gives CASRFLIRGIDRTDTQYF. Drawing the rest from reference TRBV2 and TRBJ2-3, the complete variable domain is EPEVTQTPSHQVTQMGQEVILRCVPISNHLYFYWYRQILGQKVEFLVSFYNNEISEKSEIFDDQFSVERPDGSNFTLKIRSTKLEDSAMYFCASRFLIRGIDRTDTQYFGPGTRLTVL.

This clonotype was counted ten times or more. In nucleotides, the CDR3 is TGTGCCATCAGGCGGGGCTCGGCCTACAATGAGCAGTTCTTC. This translates into CAIRRGSAYNEQFF. V and J are TRBV10-3 and TRBJ2-1; possible D gene TRBD2, 6 bases. V was cut by 6 bases and J by 2 bases, with 11 bases left in between. The CDR3 runs to 14 residues. Looked up from germline, CDR1 is ENHRY and CDR2 is SYGVKD.